The rows below give T cell receptor beta chains drawn from one sample of a study of T cells in Graves' hyperthyroidism and ophthalmopathy. MiXCR was run by TCRdb on the multiplex PCR reads, yielding one entry per CDR3 protein. The data contain 500,000 to 600,000 distinct CDR3 sequences, 46% of them seen just once; the ten biggest clones take up more than 7.5%. The specimen was peripheral blood or thyroid tissue (not recorded which). The receptors shown here come from a woman between 18 and 29 years old with Graves' hyperthyroidism. Both conserved end residues are part of each CDR3. A D gene is named only where the DNA matches it firmly. Size is stated for part of the rows, as once, few or many counts, or as a class when the clone is expanded.

TRBJ2-7 many NA TRBV19 TGTGCCAGTAGTAAACAGCCATACGAGCAGTACTTC CASSKQPYEQYF
TRBJ1-1 NA NA TRBV6-1 TGTGCCAGCAGTGAAATCGACCCCTCGAACACTGAAGCTTTCTTT CASSEIDPSNTEAFF
TRBJ1-4 NA TRBD1 TRBV7-2 TGTGCCAGCAGCTTCCTGACAGGGAGTGAAAAACTGTTTTTT CASSFLTGSEKLFF
TRBJ2-7 few TRBD2 TRBV27 TGTGCCAGCAGTTTAGGGACTAGCAGGACAGAGCAGTACTTC CASSLGTSRTEQYF
TRBJ2-7 NA NA TRBV4-1 TGCGCCAGCAGCCAAGCGGTTAGGGGATACGAGCAGTACTTC CASSQAVRGYEQYF
TRBJ2-2 many TRBD2 TRBV7-7 TGTGCCAGCAGTCTATATGTGGGACTAGTGGACACCGGGGAGCTGTTTTTT CASSLYVGLVDTGELFF
TRBJ1-1 many NA TRBV7-9 TGTGCCAGCAGCTTATCGGCAAAGTCTGTGAACACTGAAGCTTTCTTT CASSLSAKSVNTEAFF
TRBJ2-1 few NA TRBV5-1 TGCGCCAGCAGCTTGACCCACAATGAGCAGTTCTTC CASSLTHNEQFF
TRBJ2-2 NA TRBD2 TRBV9 TGTGCCAGCAGCGGGGGACTAGCGGGAGCCGGGGAGCTGTTTTTT CASSGGLAGAGELFF
TRBJ2-7 many NA TRBV6-5 TGTGCCAGCAGTTATTCACCAAACGAGCAGTACTTC CASSYSPNEQYF
TRBJ2-7 many TRBD2 TRBV6-6 TGTGCCAGCAGCGGGACTAGTAGGGTGTCCTACGAGCAGTACTTC CASSGTSRVSYEQYF
TRBJ1-1 many TRBD1 TRBV20-1 TGCAGTGCCCGAGTCGGGGACAGGACCACTGAAGCTTTCTTT CSARVGDRTTEAFF
TRBJ1-2 NA NA TRBV15 TGTGCCACCAGCAGAGATGGCGGAGGAGCTGGCTACACCTTC CATSRDGGGAGYTF
TRBJ2-7 once NA TRBV29-1 TGCAGCGTTGTCCGGGGCTATGCCTACGAGCAGTACTTC CSVVRGYAYEQYF
TRBJ1-1 NA NA TRBV7-9 TGTGCCAGCTATCTCACAGGGATGAGCACTGAAGCTTTCTTT CASYLTGMSTEAFF
TRBJ2-1 NA NA TRBV7-9 TGTGCCAGCAGCGCAGACAGCGCTCACTACAATGAGCAGTTCTTC CASSADSAHYNEQFF
TRBJ2-5 NA NA TRBV25-1 TGTGCCAGCAAGAGGGTAGCCGCGGGGACCCAGTACTTC CASKRVAAGTQYF
TRBJ1-1 NA NA TRBV5-1 TGCGCCAGCAGGGGGCAGGGGTGGCGGACTGAAGCTTTCTTT CASRGQGWRTEAFF
TRBJ2-5 NA NA TRBV2 TGTGCCAGCCTCAAGCCGGGACAAGAGACCCAGTACTTC CASLKPGQETQYF
TRBJ1-2 NA NA TRBV29-1 TGCAGCCCATGGGCGGGGGGCTACACCTTC CSPWAGGYTF
TRBJ1-4 NA NA TRBV9 TGTGCCAGCAGCTTAGGCAGGAGACGGGACGAAAAACTGTTTTTT CASSLGRRRDEKLFF
TRBJ1-1 NA NA TRBV14 TGTGCCAGCAGCCGAGAGGGTGTTGGGGGGTTGGGGTTCACTGAAGCTTTCTTT CASSREGVGGLGFTEAFF
TRBJ2-5 NA NA TRBV20-1 TGCAGTGCTAGTGGGGAGTACCAAGAGACCCAGTACTTC CSASGEYQETQYF
TRBJ2-7 many TRBD1 TRBV4-1 TGCGCCAGCAGCCGCATGGGAACAGGGGGCTACGAGCAGTACTTC CASSRMGTGGYEQYF
TRBJ2-5 few TRBD1 TRBV10-3 TGTGCCAGCAGTGAAATACGGACAGGGGGCTTAGAGACCCAGTACTTC CASSEIRTGGLETQYF
TRBJ2-7 NA NA TRBV20-1 TGCAGTGCTAGCCCGGGGACATACGAGCAGTACTTC CSASPGTYEQYF
TRBJ2-5 many TRBD2 TRBV6-5 TGTGCCAGCAGTTACTCGGGGCTAGCGGGAGAGAAGACCCAGTACTTC CASSYSGLAGEKTQYF
TRBJ1-2 many NA TRBV29-1 TGCAGCGTTGATGGCGGAAGCTATGGCTACACCTTC CSVDGGSYGYTF
TRBJ1-1 NA NA TRBV7-2 TGTGCCAGCAGCTTAGGACTAGGGAACACTGAAGCTTTCTTT CASSLGLGNTEAFF
TRBJ2-2 NA NA TRBV29-1 TGCAGCGTTGAACAGGTGAACTCTGGAAACACCGGGGAGCTGTTTTTT CSVEQVNSGNTGELFF
TRBJ2-7 NA NA TRBV10-3 TGTGCCATCAGTGAGGGGGGACGGACACACTACAATGAGCAGTACTTC CAISEGGRTHYNEQYF
TRBJ2-5 many TRBD2 TRBV12-3/TRBV12-4 TGTGCCAGCAGGCTAGCGGGAGAGAAAGAGACCCAGTACTTC CASRLAGEKETQYF
TRBJ2-7 NA NA TRBV7-9 TGTGCCAGCAGCGAGGGCTATCCGGGGGCTTACGAGCAGTACTTC CASSEGYPGAYEQYF
TRBJ1-2 once NA TRBV20-1 TGCAGTGTCCTGGAGCCGCTAGCGTATGGCTACACCTTC CSVLEPLAYGYTF
TRBJ2-7 many TRBD2 TRBV5-1 TGCGCCAGCAGCGCTAGCGGACCGGTCTACGAGCAGTACTTC CASSASGPVYEQYF
TRBJ2-5 NA TRBD2 TRBV20-1 TGCAGTGCGCATCCTAGCGGGATGCCCCAAGAGACCCAGTACTTC CSAHPSGMPQETQYF
TRBJ2-1 NA TRBD2 TRBV7-8 TGTGCCAGCAGCTCCCGGGAACTAGCGGGTGACAATGAGCAGTTCTTC CASSSRELAGDNEQFF
TRBJ1-2 NA NA TRBV29-1 TGCAGCGTTGCCACAGGGTCCAATAACTATGGCTACACCTTC CSVATGSNNYGYTF
TRBJ2-7 NA NA TRBV20-1 TGCAGTGCTGATAGAAGACAATACGGAGGTTACGAGCAGTACTTC CSADRRQYGGYEQYF
TRBJ2-2 many TRBD2 TRBV27 TGTGCCAGCAGATCGTGGGAAGCGGGAGAGAACACCGGGGAGCTGTTTTTT CASRSWEAGENTGELFF
TRBJ1-1 NA NA TRBV6-4 TGTGCCAGCAGAAGGAGCGGGGGTCCCAACACTGAAGCTTTCTTT CASRRSGGPNTEAFF